These 7 T cell receptor beta chains originate from one sample sequenced in a study of metastatic and nonmetastatic thyroid tumors. TCRdb redid the clone calls on the PCR reads using MiXCR. The sample holds 30,000 to 40,000 clones, 15% seen once. Ahead of thyroid surgery, no patient had received treatment of any kind. Material: blood. The receptors here all came from a male donor with papillary thyroid cancer or a benign thyroid nodule (not recorded which). Some clones in this sample may be carry-over from other donors' samples.

This clone has at least ten counts. The chain carries TRBV24-1 and TRBJ1-1, with D tentatively TRBD1 (6 bases). V was pared by 2 bases and J by 0 bases, with 9 bases between. Germline CDR1 and CDR2: KGHDR and SFDVKD. CDR3 size: 15 residues. The CDR3 coding sequence is TGTGCCACCAGTGATTCCGGGACACTGAACACTGAAGCTTTCTTT. It codes for CATSDSGTLNTEAFF.

This clone was seen repeatedly, ten times or more. The chain carries TRBV7-9 and TRBJ2-7; TRBD1 aligns across 8 bases. The germline V gene has CDR1 SEHNR and CDR2 FQNEAQ (reference sequence). With 5 bases clipped from V and 4 bases from J, the junction kept 10 bases outside the gene matches. The CDR3 totals 15 residues. CDR3 coding DNA: TGTGCCAGCAGCCGAGGTCCGGGACAGGAGTACGAGCAGTACTTC. Its protein is CASSRGPGQEYEQYF.

The sample holds many counts of this clone. The same CDR3 also results from other DNA sequences found in this sample. The chain combines TRBV19 with TRBJ1-2, with D hard to call. The CDR3 extends over 14 amino acids. The germline V gene has CDR1 LNHDA and CDR2 SQIVND (reference sequence). Trimming removed 5 bases at V and 5 bases at J, with 15 bases between. The CDR3 region is CASSPGSPRYGYTF. CDR3 DNA: TGTGCCAGTAGTCCCGGTTCTCCTCGATATGGCTACACCTTC. The variable domain in full, completed from reference TRBV19 and TRBJ1-2, reads DGGITQSPKYLFRKEGQNVTLSCEQNLNHDAMYWYRQDPGQGLRLIYYSQIVNDFQKGDIAEGYSVSREKKESFPLTVTSAQKNPTAFYLCASSPGSPRYGYTFGSGTRLTVV.

The sample holds many counts of this clone. V and J are TRBV6-5 and TRBJ2-2; no clear D gene. The V gene lost 2 bases and the J gene lost 6 bases, with 13 bases spanning the gap. Germline V gene lookup returns CDR1 MNHEY and CDR2 SVGAGI. The CDR3 sequence is 15 residues long. DNA of the CDR3: TGTGCCAGCAGTTACGAGATGGGTGGAGCCGGGGAGCTGTTTTTT. This sequence encodes CASSYEMGGAGELFF.

The chain carries TRBV7-2 and TRBJ1-2; TRBD1 aligns across 9 bases. Germline V gene data show CDR1 as SGHTA and CDR2 as FQGNSA. The CDR3 is 13 amino acids. V shed 5 bases, J shed 6 bases, and the junction held 4 bases outside the gene matches. In DNA, the CDR3 is TGTGCCAGCAGCCCCGGGACAGGGAATGGCTACACCTTC. Protein sequence: CASSPGTGNGYTF.

Many counts were recorded for this clone. The CDR3 sequence is CSAHGQGPFNSPLHF. The CDR3 bases are TGCAGTGCCCATGGACAGGGTCCCTTTAATTCACCCCTCCACTTT. V is TRBV20-1 and J is TRBJ1-6; 8 bases fit TRBD1. CDR3 length equals 15 residues. Germline V CDR1 and CDR2: DFQATT, SNEGSKA (reference sequence). Trimming removed 6 bases from V and 6 bases from J; junction bases left unmatched: 10.

A few counts support this clone. This sequence joins TRBV6-1 and TRBJ2-7, with a weak D call TRBD1 (5 bases). CDR3 length equals 14 residues. Trimming removed 8 bases at V and 0 bases at J, with 14 bases between. Germline V gene sequence: CDR1 MNHNS, CDR2 SASEGT. The CDR3: CASRSGASSYEQYF. The DNA of the CDR3 is TGTGCCAGCCGAAGTGGGGCAAGCTCCTACGAGCAGTACTTC.